This T cell receptor beta chain was recorded in a study of T cell repertoires in cytomegalovirus infection. At the level of the study: HLA-C-restricted CMV epitopes, recently identified, and well-studied HLA-B-restricted ones were used by the study. Matching HLA type and CMV infection were both indicated by public TCR beta signatures.

As for this clonotype: Its antigen is unidentified.

The length of the CDR3 is 13 residues. V gave up 3 bases and J gave up 7 bases; unmatched junction bases: 5. Germline V gives CDR1 DFQATT, CDR2 SNEGSKA (reference sequence). Study conclusions and caveats: There were carriers of CMV plus the relevant HLA, and cumulative public TCR beta family frequency identified them. CMV-specific TCR beta clonotypes restricted by HLA-C were the ones dominating the ex vivo response.

TCRdb reprocessed the reads with MiXCR, giving one entry per CDR3 protein. The sample shows hundreds of thousands of distinct CDR3 sequences, roughly 34% of them seen only once. This sequence originates from a human donor in good health (CMV status not recorded). Some clones in this sample may be carry-over from other donors' samples. The V and J genes are TRBV20-1 and TRBJ2-1, with 8 bases lining up with TRBD2. Material: cultured PBMCs, obtained from culture after CMV antigen stimulation. CDR3 region: CSASFPGGNEQFF. The CDR3 nucleotides read TGCAGTGCTAGTTTCCCGGGAGGGAATGAGCAGTTCTTC.